This passage covers 21 T cell receptor beta chains from one sample sequenced in a study of control samples from healthy donors and cancer patients. This table comes from immunoSEQ multiplex PCR, and its TCRdb copy is limited to in-frame clones, with some not included. The sample includes approximately 140,000 clones, 89% of them seen just once. Input material: PBMCs. The receptors stem from a man aged 50-60 years with head and neck cancer.

This clone occurred once. This sequence joins TRBV19 and TRBJ1-1; no clear D gene. Germline CDR1 is LNHDA and CDR2 is SQIVND (reference sequence). This CDR3 is built from 14 residues. V lost 7 bases, J lost 3 bases, and 15 bases lay in between. For the CDR3, the DNA is TGTGCCAGTACCATACGACTTGGGGACACTGAAGCTTTCTTT. Amino acid sequence: CASTIRLGDTEAFF.

V is TRBV5-4 and J is TRBJ2-5; TRBD2 agrees at 8 bases. This CDR3 comprises 15 residues. Germline CDR1 is SGHNT and CDR2 is YYREEE (reference sequence). V dropped 7 bases and J dropped 4; count of bases not matched to a gene: 12. DNA of the CDR3: TGTGCCAGCGCCACCGACCAGCGGGGGAGAGAGACCCAGTACTTC. Amino acids: CASATDQRGRETQYF.

The chain uses TRBV7-2 and TRBJ2-1, with a tentative D call TRBD2 (5 bases). V shed 1 base and J shed 7 bases, with 20 bases lying between them. Germline loops: CDR1 SGHTA, CDR2 FQGNSA. The CDR3 contains 17 residues. CDR3 in amino acids: CASSLEGREKLINEQFF. The CDR3 DNA reads TGTGCCAGCAGCTTAGAAGGTAGGGAGAAGTTGATAAATGAGCAGTTCTTC.

The chain joins TRBV28 to TRBJ1-1; D gene uncertain. The CDR3 loop spans 11 amino acids. Germline V lookup: CDR1 MDHEN, CDR2 SYDVKM. CDR3 nucleotide sequence: TGTGCTACTGAGCTTACCACTGAAGCTTTCTTT. Translating it yields CATELTTEAFF.

The rearrangement links TRBV9 to TRBJ1-1, with D tentatively TRBD1 (6 bases). Trimming shortened V by 3 bases and J by 6 bases, and 21 bases separated the two germline ends. Germline loops: CDR1 SGDLS, CDR2 YYNGEE. The CDR3 covers 16 residues. The CDR3 reads CASSGRNTGLDPEAFF. The CDR3 coding sequence is TGTGCCAGCAGCGGGCGGAACACAGGGCTAGATCCTGAAGCTTTCTTT. The variable domain in full, with the rest retrieved from reference TRBV9 and TRBJ1-1, is DSGVTQTPKHLITATGQRVTLRCSPRSGDLSVYWYQQSLDQGLQFLIQYYNGEERAKGNILERFSAQQFPDLHSELNLSSLELGDSALYFCASSGRNTGLDPEAFFGQGTRLTVV.

This chain links TRBV7-2 with TRBJ1-3; D gene ambiguous. The CDR3 consists of 16 residues. CDR1 is SGHTA and CDR2 is FQGNSA in the germline V gene. V gave up 1 base and J gave up 0 bases, with 10 bases separating them. The CDR3 DNA sequence: TGTGCCAGCAGCTTAGTGGCCAGCAACTCTGGAAACACCATATATTTT. Translated: CASSLVASNSGNTIYF.

V is TRBV14 and J is TRBJ2-3; D is possibly TRBD2 (7 bases). This CDR3 has 18 residues. Per the germline V gene, CDR1 is SGHDN and CDR2 is FVKESK. Trimming removed 1 base at V and 1 base at J, with 18 bases between. Here the CDR3 DNA reads TGTGCCAGCAGCCAAGGGTCTATGGCGGGGGCCCGCACAGATACGCAGTATTTT. This translates into CASSQGSMAGARTDTQYF.

There are a few counts of this clone. The rearrangement uses TRBV28 and TRBJ1-2, with D possibly matching TRBD1 (6 bases). CDR3 length: 13 residues. Germline V gene data show CDR1 as MDHEN and CDR2 as SYDVKM. Trimming removed 1 base at V and 8 bases at J, with 11 bases between. The CDR3 is CASSLLQGQGYTF. The CDR3 DNA follows: TGTGCCAGCAGTTTATTACAGGGCCAGGGCTACACCTTC.

This chain connects TRBV18 to TRBJ2-5; D remains unclear. Germline V gene data show CDR1 as KGHSH and CDR2 as LQKENI. CDR3 size: 11 residues. V was trimmed by 4 bases and J by 3 bases, leaving 3 bases between them. DNA of the CDR3: TGTGCCAGCTCACTTGAAGAGACCCAGTACTTC. Translating gives CASSLEETQYF.

The chain joins TRBV27 to TRBJ1-6; D is undetermined. The V end lost 5 bases, the J end lost 7 bases, and 6 bases lay between the germline ends. The CDR3 has 12 amino acids. Germline CDR1 is MNHEY and CDR2 is SMNVEV (reference sequence). CDR3 sequence: CASSPQNSPLHF. CDR3 coding DNA: TGTGCCAGCAGTCCGCAGAATTCACCCCTCCACTTT.

The chain uses TRBV3-1 (or the pseudogene TRBV3-2) and TRBJ2-7; no definite D call. In germline, CDR1 is LGHDT, CDR2 YNNKEL (reference sequence). The V end lost 1 base, the J end lost 4 bases, and 14 bases lay between the germline ends. The CDR3 runs 15 residues. CDR3 residues: CASSQVSGWFYEQYF. CDR3 coding DNA: TGTGCCAGCAGCCAAGTGTCTGGCTGGTTTTACGAGCAGTACTTC.

This sequence joins TRBV19 and TRBJ1-5; D unclear. V was clipped by 7 bases and J by 0 bases, with 16 bases between them. The CDR3 extends over 16 amino acids. Germline CDR1 is LNHDA and CDR2 is SQIVND (reference sequence). DNA for the CDR3: TGTGCCAGTACCCAATTTAAGCCAAATAGCAATCAGCCCCAGCATTTT. Its translation: CASTQFKPNSNQPQHF.

V gene TRBV4-1 combines with J gene TRBJ2-1; D is ambiguous. Per the germline V gene, CDR1 is MGHRA and CDR2 is YSYEKL. V lost 1 base and J 6 bases, leaving 10 bases between the germline ends. This CDR3 contains 14 residues. The CDR3 DNA reads as TGCGCCAGCAGCCAAGGCAGGAGTATCAATGAGCAGTTCTTC. Residues: CASSQGRSINEQFF.

This sequence joins TRBV6-1 and TRBJ1-5; no firm D call. Per the germline V gene, CDR1 is MNHNS and CDR2 is SASEGT. V was clipped by 2 bases and J by 2 bases, with 16 bases between them. The CDR3 sequence is 17 residues long. This CDR3 reads CASSEMVGPSGNQPQHF. CDR3 nucleotides: TGTGCCAGCAGTGAAATGGTTGGCCCGTCAGGCAATCAGCCCCAGCATTTT.

V gene TRBV3-1 (or the pseudogene TRBV3-2) combines with J gene TRBJ2-3; TRBD2 aligns across 9 bases. Germline-derived CDR1 and CDR2 are LGHDT and YNNKEL (reference sequence). V dropped 5 bases and J dropped 5; count of bases not matched to a gene: 14. CDR3 length equals 17 residues. This CDR3 is CASSARREGPVGDTQYF. In DNA, the CDR3 is TGTGCCAGCAGCGCCAGGCGGGAGGGCCCTGTGGGAGATACGCAGTATTTT.

This chain connects TRBV20-1 to TRBJ2-2, with D possibly matching TRBD2 (6 bases). The CDR3 is made up of 12 amino acids. Trimming left V 3 bases short and J 8 bases short, with 10 bases between. Germline V gene data show CDR1 as DFQATT and CDR2 as SNEGSKA (reference sequence). The CDR3 DNA follows: TGCAGTGCTAGTGGGACTTTGGGGGAGCTGTTTTTT. This encodes CSASGTLGELFF.

V is TRBV18 and J is TRBJ2-5; possibly TRBD1 for D (6 bases). Trimming shortened V by 6 bases and J by 4 bases, and 12 bases separated the two germline ends. The CDR3 consists of 13 residues. Germline assignment: CDR1 KGHSH and CDR2 LQKENI. The CDR3 sequence: CASSPGERETQYF. The CDR3 nucleotides read TGTGCCAGCTCGCCAGGGGAACGAGAGACCCAGTACTTC.

The chain joins TRBV6-1 to TRBJ2-6, with D perhaps given as TRBD1 or TRBD2 (5 bases each). The CDR3 runs 15 residues. Germline CDR1 and CDR2: MNHNS and SASEGT. The V gene lost 2 bases and the J gene lost 4 bases, with 9 bases spanning the gap. The CDR3 spells CASSERGTGANVLTF. DNA of the CDR3: TGTGCCAGCAGTGAAAGAGGGACCGGGGCCAACGTCCTGACTTTC.

This sequence joins TRBV11-2 and TRBJ1-4; a possible D gene is TRBD1 (5 bases). CDR1 is SGHAT and CDR2 is FQNNGV in the germline V gene. The CDR3 runs 14 residues. V was cut by 7 bases and J by 3 bases, with 12 bases left in between. Here the CDR3 reads CASNPTGANEKLFF. CDR3 DNA sequence: TGTGCCAGCAACCCGACGGGGGCTAATGAAAAACTGTTTTTT.

This sequence joins TRBV18 and TRBJ2-7; D is unresolved. V gave up 6 bases and J gave up 5 bases, with 20 bases separating them. The CDR3 runs to 15 residues. Germline assignment: CDR1 KGHSH and CDR2 LQKENI. The CDR3 DNA sequence: TGTGCCAGCTCCCCTCAGAGCGCCCTCCAAAACGAGCAGTACTTC. The encoded protein is CASSPQSALQNEQYF.

CDR3 DNA: TGTGCCAGCAGACCTACAGGGGGAGGAACTGAAGCTTTCTTT. Translated: CASRPTGGGTEAFF. The chain carries TRBV7-6 and TRBJ1-1, with TRBD1 matching 8 bases. CDR1 and CDR2 from the germline V gene are SGHVS and FNYEAQ. V dropped 6 bases and J dropped 5; count of bases not matched to a gene: 8. This CDR3 region has 14 residues.